What follows are 15 T cell receptor beta chains derived from one specimen sequenced in a study of cytomegalovirus exposure and HLA in healthy donors. PCR was performed using 60 Vbeta and 13 Jbeta primers. Sequencing was performed with immunoSEQ multiplex PCR; in TCRdb, only in-frame clones are kept and a portion is missing. The sample includes nearly 200,000 clones, 87% of them seen just once. Source material: PBMCs. The source is a young man in good health and CMV-seronegative.

CDR3 DNA: TGCAGCGTTGACAGACAAATAACAGGGGGCAGCTACACCTTC. It yields the protein CSVDRQITGGSYTF. This chain links TRBV29-1 with TRBJ1-2; 9 nucleotides align to TRBD1. Germline assignment: CDR1 SQVTM and CDR2 ANQGSEA. This CDR3 contains 14 residues. V lost 3 bases to trimming and J lost 9 bases; unmatched junction nucleotides: 11.

The rearrangement uses TRBV15 and TRBJ1-1; 8 bases fit TRBD1. The V and J ends lost 2 bases and 0 bases, in that order; junction bases with no gene match: 5. Germline loops: CDR1 LNHNV, CDR2 YYDKDF (reference sequence). CDR3 length: 16 residues. The CDR3 reads CATSRPRDRLNTEAFF. The CDR3, as DNA: TGTGCCACCAGCAGACCCAGGGACAGGTTGAACACTGAAGCTTTCTTT.

The V gene is TRBV18, the J gene TRBJ1-4, with 7 bases identical to TRBD1. Germline CDR1 is KGHSH and CDR2 is LQKENI. V gave up 4 bases and J gave up 8 bases; unmatched junction bases: 7. CDR3 size: 14 residues. The CDR3 nucleotides read TGTGCCAGCTCACGGTCCGAAGGGGGCGAAAAACTGTTTTTT. Protein product: CASSRSEGGEKLFF.

This chain connects TRBV5-4 to TRBJ2-1; possible D gene TRBD2, 6 bases. This CDR3 has 15 amino acids. Deletions cut 4 bases from V and 4 bases from J, with 15 bases between. CDR1 SGHNT and CDR2 YYREEE come from the germline V gene (reference sequence). The CDR3 region is CASSPIGRKYNEQFF. CDR3 DNA: TGTGCCAGCAGCCCTATAGGGAGGAAATACAATGAGCAGTTCTTC.

The chain has TRBV2 and TRBJ2-7; unclear D gene. This CDR3 is 11 amino acids long. The germline V gene encodes CDR1 SNHLY and CDR2 FYNNEI. Trimming cost V 7 bases and J 9 bases, with 13 bases left between them. The CDR3 protein is CASMGKSWQYF. The CDR3 DNA reads as TGTGCCAGCATGGGCAAAAGTTGGCAGTACTTC.

The chain couples TRBV12-5 to TRBJ2-3, with 10 bases matching TRBD1. With 4 bases clipped from V and 5 bases from J, the junction kept 6 bases outside the gene matches. CDR1 LGHNT and CDR2 FRNRAP come from the germline V gene. This CDR3 region has 15 residues. In DNA, the CDR3 is TGTGCTAGTGGTTCAGGGGACAGGGGTGGAGATACGCAGTATTTT. Amino acids: CASGSGDRGGDTQYF.

The rearrangement joins TRBV5-1 to TRBJ1-3; 9 bases line up with TRBD1. Losses at the gene ends were 4 bases for V and 2 bases for J; bases not matched to a gene: 4. The CDR3 extends over 15 amino acids. Germline V gene data show CDR1 as SGHRS and CDR2 as YFSETQ. This CDR3 is CASSKQGATGNTIYF. CDR3 in DNA: TGCGCCAGCAGCAAACAGGGGGCTACTGGAAACACCATATATTTT.

This sequence joins TRBV5-1 and TRBJ1-6, with 9 bases aligning to TRBD1. V trimming: 2 bases; J trimming: 8 bases; junction bases outside the gene matches: 8. Germline CDR1 and CDR2: SGHRS and YFSETQ. There are 16 residues in the CDR3. This chain's CDR3 is CASSFGGQGFDSPLHF. CDR3 nucleotides: TGCGCCAGCAGCTTTGGGGGACAGGGCTTTGATTCACCCCTCCACTTT.

V is TRBV5-1 and J is TRBJ2-6; 7 nucleotides agree with TRBD1. V dropped 4 bases and J dropped 4; count of bases not matched to a gene: 5. This CDR3 has 15 amino acids. CDR1 SGHRS and CDR2 YFSETQ come from the germline V gene. The CDR3 bases are TGCGCCAGCAGCCCGACAGGGACCGGGGCCAACGTCCTGACTTTC. It encodes CASSPTGTGANVLTF.

The chain has TRBV25-1 and TRBJ2-5; D perhaps matches TRBD1 (6 bases). The end of the DNA aligns better with TRBJ2-7, so the J call may be wrong. This CDR3 is 12 amino acids long. Germline CDR1 MGHDK, CDR2 SYGVNS. The CDR3 loop is CASGDTGHEQYF. CDR3 nucleotide sequence: TGTGCCAGCGGCGATACAGGGCACGAGCAGTACTTC.

The sample holds one count of this clone. The chain has TRBV10-3 and TRBJ2-2, with 11 bases that match TRBD2. Germline assignment: CDR1 ENHRY and CDR2 SYGVKD. Trimming cost V 6 bases and J 5 bases; bases outside gene matches: 11. This CDR3 is built from 17 residues. CDR3 loop: CAIRSGTSGIVTGELFF. The DNA for the CDR3 is TGTGCCATCAGATCCGGGACTAGCGGCATAGTTACCGGGGAGCTGTTTTTT.

The chain carries TRBV6-5 and TRBJ1-3, with 7 bases matching TRBD1. Looked up from germline, CDR1 is MNHEY and CDR2 is SVGAGI. With V trimmed by 4 bases and J by 0 bases, 6 bases remained unmatched. This CDR3 has 16 amino acids. In DNA, the CDR3 is TGTGCCAGCAGTTCCCTCCAGGGGGGCTCTGGAAACACCATATATTTT. Translating gives CASSSLQGGSGNTIYF.

This rearrangement joins TRBV11-3 to TRBJ2-1; 9 bases agree with TRBD1. V dropped 5 bases and J dropped 8; count of bases not matched to a gene: 13. Germline CDR1 SGHNT, CDR2 YENEEA. The CDR3 runs to 16 residues. DNA for the CDR3: TGTGCCAGCAGCCTAGGACAGGGGTTTCTCCAATATGAGCAGTTCTTC. Translation gives CASSLGQGFLQYEQFF.

The V and J genes are TRBV7-6 and TRBJ2-3; D possibly corresponds to TRBD2 (5 bases). The CDR3 has 15 residues. The germline V gene encodes CDR1 SGHVS and CDR2 FNYEAQ. V lost 1 base to trimming and J lost 3 bases, with 11 bases between them. CDR3: CASSLEWELTDTQYF. The DNA for the CDR3 is TGTGCCAGCAGCTTAGAATGGGAGCTAACAGATACGCAGTATTTT.

The chain combines TRBV6-1 with TRBJ2-1, with a tentative D call TRBD2 (6 bases). This CDR3 is built from 16 residues. V was clipped by 2 bases and J by 0 bases, with 11 bases between them. Germline V lookup: CDR1 MNHNS, CDR2 SASEGT. CDR3 sequence reads: CASSEFAGSSYNEQFF. The CDR3 DNA is TGTGCCAGCAGTGAATTCGCGGGGTCCTCCTACAATGAGCAGTTCTTC.